This TCR beta chain was obtained from a study of T cell responses to AZD1222 COVID-19 vaccine. Study observations and caveats: The number of AZD1222 recipients seropositive at baseline was only five to seven. Without day 14 samples, only post-peak T cell repertoires were studied. Spike-specific TCRs gained breadth and depth after people received two AZD1222 doses. Donors skewed white British and female; clonal diversity was possibly underestimated.

Repertoires were generated with immunoSEQ multiplex PCR, while TCRdb's copy carries only in-frame clones and drops some. The table records 100,000 to 150,000 clones, around 88% of them present only once. Regarding this clone: Its antigen is still unknown. Other DNA sequences in the sample encode the same CDR3.

The TCR comes from an adult in good health. This material consisted of peripheral blood, taken on day 0 of MenACWY control vaccination.

CDR3 loop: CASSLQGLNTEAFF. The DNA of the CDR3 is TGTGCCAGCAGCCTACAGGGGCTGAACACTGAAGCTTTCTTT. The chain uses TRBV7-2 and TRBJ1-1; 7 positions agree with TRBD1. Trimming cost V 5 bases and J 0 bases; bases outside gene matches: 3. CDR3 size: 14 residues. CDR1 and CDR2 (germline): SGHTA, FQGNSA.